This paragraph covers one T cell receptor (beta chain) sequence. Sequencing used immunoSEQ multiplex PCR; TCRdb keeps in-frame clones, though not all of them. In the table there are 90,000 to 120,000 clones, about 92% of which are singletons. Germline V lookup: CDR1 SGHTA, CDR2 FQGTGA. The CDR3 loop spans 14 amino acids. With 4 bases clipped from V and 8 bases from J, the junction kept 10 bases outside the gene matches. The data were obtained in a study of T cell changes during pregnancy in multiple sclerosis. This clonotype was obtained from a female donor with multiple sclerosis, enrolled in a pregnancy study. The gene calls are TRBV7-3 and TRBJ1-1; 7 bases align to TRBD1. The sample consisted of peripheral blood, taken in the second trimester of pregnancy. CDR3 protein: CASSSSGTAKEAFF. The CDR3 bases are TGTGCCAGCAGCTCCTCCGGGACAGCTAAAGAAGCTTTCTTT.